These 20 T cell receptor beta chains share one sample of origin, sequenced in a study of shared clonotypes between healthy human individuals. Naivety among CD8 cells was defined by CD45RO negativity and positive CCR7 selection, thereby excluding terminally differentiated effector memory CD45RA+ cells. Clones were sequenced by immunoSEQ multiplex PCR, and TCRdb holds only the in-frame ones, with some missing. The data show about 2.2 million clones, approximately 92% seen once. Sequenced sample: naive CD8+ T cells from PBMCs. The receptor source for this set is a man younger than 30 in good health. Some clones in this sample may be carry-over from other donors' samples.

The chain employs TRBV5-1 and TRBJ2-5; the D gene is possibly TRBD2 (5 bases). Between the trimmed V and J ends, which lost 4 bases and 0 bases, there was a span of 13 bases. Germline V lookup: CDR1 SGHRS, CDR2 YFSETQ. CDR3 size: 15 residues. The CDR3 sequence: CASSLLGANQETQYF. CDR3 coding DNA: TGCGCCAGCAGCCTTTTGGGAGCGAACCAAGAGACCCAGTACTTC.

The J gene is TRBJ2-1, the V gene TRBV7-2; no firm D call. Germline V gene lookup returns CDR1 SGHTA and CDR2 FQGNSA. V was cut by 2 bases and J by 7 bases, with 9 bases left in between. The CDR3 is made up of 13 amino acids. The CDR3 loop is CASSLYSTNEQFF. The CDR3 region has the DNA TGTGCCAGCAGCTTATATAGCACGAATGAGCAGTTCTTC.

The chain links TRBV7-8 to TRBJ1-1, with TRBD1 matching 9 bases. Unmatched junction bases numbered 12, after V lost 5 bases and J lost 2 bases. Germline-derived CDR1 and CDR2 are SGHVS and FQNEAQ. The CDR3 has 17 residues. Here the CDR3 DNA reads TGTGCCAGCAGCAACTTACAGGGGGCAAGGGGAAACACTGAAGCTTTCTTT. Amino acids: CASSNLQGARGNTEAFF.

CDR3 residues: CASSLAVGGFTEAFF. The CDR3 region has the DNA TGTGCCAGCAGCTTAGCAGTAGGGGGATTCACTGAAGCTTTCTTT. This chain links TRBV7-8 with TRBJ1-1, with a weak D call TRBD1 (6 bases). The V and J ends lost 0 bases and 4 bases respectively, with 12 bases between them. The germline CDR1 and CDR2 sequences are SGHVS and FQNEAQ. The CDR3 extends over 15 amino acids.

The DNA of the CDR3 is TGTGCCAGCAGCTCTAGCGGGATAGTCGAGCAGTACTTC. Its translation is CASSSSGIVEQYF. The chain couples TRBV11-2 to TRBJ2-7, with 9 bases lining up with TRBD2. This CDR3 region has 13 residues. V was clipped by 4 bases and J by 6 bases; unmatched bases: 4. In germline, CDR1 is SGHAT, CDR2 FQNNGV.

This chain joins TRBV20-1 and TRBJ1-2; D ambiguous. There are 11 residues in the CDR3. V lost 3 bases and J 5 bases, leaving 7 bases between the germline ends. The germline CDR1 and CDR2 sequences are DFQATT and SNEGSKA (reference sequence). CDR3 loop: CSASFLYGYTF. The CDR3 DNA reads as TGCAGTGCTAGTTTCTTGTATGGCTACACCTTC.

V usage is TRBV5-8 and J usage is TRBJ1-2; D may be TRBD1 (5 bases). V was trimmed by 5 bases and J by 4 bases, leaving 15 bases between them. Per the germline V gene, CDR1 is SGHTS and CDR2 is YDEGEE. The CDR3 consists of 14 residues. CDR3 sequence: CASRPGRASYGYTF. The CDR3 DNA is TGTGCCAGCAGACCAGGGAGGGCTAGCTATGGCTACACCTTC.

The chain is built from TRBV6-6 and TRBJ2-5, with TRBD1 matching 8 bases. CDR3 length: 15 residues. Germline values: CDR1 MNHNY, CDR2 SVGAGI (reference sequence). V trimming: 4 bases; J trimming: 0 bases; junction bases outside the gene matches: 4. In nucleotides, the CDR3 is TGTGCCAGCAGTTTGGACAGGGACAACCAAGAGACCCAGTACTTC. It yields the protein CASSLDRDNQETQYF.

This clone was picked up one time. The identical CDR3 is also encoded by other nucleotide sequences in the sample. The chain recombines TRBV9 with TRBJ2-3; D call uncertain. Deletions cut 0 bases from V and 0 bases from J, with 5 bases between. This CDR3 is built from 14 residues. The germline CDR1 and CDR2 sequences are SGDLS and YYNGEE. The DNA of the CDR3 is TGTGCCAGCAGCGTAGCGACGAGCACAGATACGCAGTATTTT. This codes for CASSVATSTDTQYF.

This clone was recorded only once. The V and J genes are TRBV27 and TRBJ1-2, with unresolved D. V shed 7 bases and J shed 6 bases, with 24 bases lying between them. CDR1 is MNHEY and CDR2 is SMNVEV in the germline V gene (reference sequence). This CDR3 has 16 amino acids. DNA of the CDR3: TGTGCCAGCATGGGGTCTTGGTTCGGTCTCGCGGATGGCTACACCTTC. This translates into CASMGSWFGLADGYTF.

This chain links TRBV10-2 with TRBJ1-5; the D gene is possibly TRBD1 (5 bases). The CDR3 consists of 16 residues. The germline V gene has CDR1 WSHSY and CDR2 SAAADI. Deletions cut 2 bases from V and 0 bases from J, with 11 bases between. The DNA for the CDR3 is TGCGCCAGCAGTGAGCCTGACAGCTATAGCAATCAGCCCCAGCATTTT. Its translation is CASSEPDSYSNQPQHF.

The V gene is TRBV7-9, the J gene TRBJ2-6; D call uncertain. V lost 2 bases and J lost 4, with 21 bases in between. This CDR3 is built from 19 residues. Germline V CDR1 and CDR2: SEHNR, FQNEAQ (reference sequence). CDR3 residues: CASSLKPGPSAAGANVLTF. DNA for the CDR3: TGTGCCAGCAGCTTAAAACCGGGCCCATCTGCGGCCGGGGCCAACGTCCTGACTTTC.

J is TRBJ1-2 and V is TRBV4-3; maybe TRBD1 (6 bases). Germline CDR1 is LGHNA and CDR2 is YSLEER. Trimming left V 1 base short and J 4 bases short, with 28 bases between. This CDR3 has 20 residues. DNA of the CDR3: TGCGCCAGCAGCCAAGTGGAACCCCTTATAGAGGGGACACAATTCTATGGCTACACCTTC. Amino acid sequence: CASSQVEPLIEGTQFYGYTF.

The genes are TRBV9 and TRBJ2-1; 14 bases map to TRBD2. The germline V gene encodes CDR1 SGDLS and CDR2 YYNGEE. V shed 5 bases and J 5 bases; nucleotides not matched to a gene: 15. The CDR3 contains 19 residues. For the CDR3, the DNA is TGTGCCAGCAGGGGAATCCGGGACAGGGGACTAGCGGGAGACAATGAGCAGTTCTTC. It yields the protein CASRGIRDRGLAGDNEQFF.

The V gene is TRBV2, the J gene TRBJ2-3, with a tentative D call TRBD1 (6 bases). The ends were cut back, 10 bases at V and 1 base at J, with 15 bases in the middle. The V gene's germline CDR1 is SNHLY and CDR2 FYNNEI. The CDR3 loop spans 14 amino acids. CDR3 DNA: TGTGCCACCAGGGGAGAATGGGGCACAGATACGCAGTATTTT. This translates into CATRGEWGTDTQYF.

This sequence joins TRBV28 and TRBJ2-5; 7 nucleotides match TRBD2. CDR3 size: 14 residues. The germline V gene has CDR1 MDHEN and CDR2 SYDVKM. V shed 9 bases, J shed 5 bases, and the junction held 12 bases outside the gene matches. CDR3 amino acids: CASWGQGEGETQYF. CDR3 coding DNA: TGTGCCAGTTGGGGCCAAGGGGAGGGGGAGACCCAGTACTTC.

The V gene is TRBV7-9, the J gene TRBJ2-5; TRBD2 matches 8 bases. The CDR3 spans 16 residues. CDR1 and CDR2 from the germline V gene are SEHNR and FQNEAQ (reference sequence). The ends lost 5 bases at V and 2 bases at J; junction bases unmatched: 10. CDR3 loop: CASSPWVAGPQETQYF. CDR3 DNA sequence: TGTGCCAGCAGCCCCTGGGTAGCGGGACCTCAAGAGACCCAGTACTTC.

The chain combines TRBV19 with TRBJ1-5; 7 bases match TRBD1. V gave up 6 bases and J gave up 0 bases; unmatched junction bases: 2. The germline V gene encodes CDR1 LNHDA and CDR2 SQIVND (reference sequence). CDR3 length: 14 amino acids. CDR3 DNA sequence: TGTGCCAGTAGACGGGACAGTAGCAATCAGCCCCAGCATTTT. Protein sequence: CASRRDSSNQPQHF.

The CDR3 is CASRPRTPSSYEQYF. DNA for the CDR3: TGTGCCAGCAGGCCGAGGACCCCGAGCTCCTACGAGCAGTACTTC. The rearrangement uses TRBV27 and TRBJ2-7; D call uncertain. Germline V gene sequence: CDR1 MNHEY, CDR2 SMNVEV (reference sequence). The CDR3 runs to 15 residues. V dropped 6 bases and J dropped 0 bases, with 15 bases sitting between them.

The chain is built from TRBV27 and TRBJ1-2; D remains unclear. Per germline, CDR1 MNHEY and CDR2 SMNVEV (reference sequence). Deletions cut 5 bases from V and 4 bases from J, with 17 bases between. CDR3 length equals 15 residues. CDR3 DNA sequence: TGTGCCAGCAGTCTCCGGGCCGCTGATCTCTATGGCTACACCTTC. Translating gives CASSLRAADLYGYTF.